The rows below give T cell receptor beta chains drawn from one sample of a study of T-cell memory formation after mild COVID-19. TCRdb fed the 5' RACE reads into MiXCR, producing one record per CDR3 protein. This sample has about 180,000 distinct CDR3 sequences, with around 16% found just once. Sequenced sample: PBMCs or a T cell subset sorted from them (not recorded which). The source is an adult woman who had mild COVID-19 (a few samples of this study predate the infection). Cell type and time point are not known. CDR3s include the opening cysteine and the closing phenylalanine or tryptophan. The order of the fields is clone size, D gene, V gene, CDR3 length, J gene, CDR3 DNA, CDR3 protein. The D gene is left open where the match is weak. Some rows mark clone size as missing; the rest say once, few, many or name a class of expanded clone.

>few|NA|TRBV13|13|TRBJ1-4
TGTGCCAGCAGTCGCCAAACTAATGAAAAACTGTTTTTT
CASSRQTNEKLFF
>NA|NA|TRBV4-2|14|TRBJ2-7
TGTGCCAGCAGCCAAGTCGCGGGTAACTACGAGCAGTACTTC
CASSQVAGNYEQYF
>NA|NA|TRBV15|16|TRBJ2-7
TGTGCCACCAGCAGAGTGGCGGGGATGGAAGCCTACGAGCAGTACTTC
CATSRVAGMEAYEQYF
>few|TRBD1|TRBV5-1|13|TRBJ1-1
TGCGCCAGCAGCAACAACCGGGACAGGGAAGCTTTCTTT
CASSNNRDREAFF
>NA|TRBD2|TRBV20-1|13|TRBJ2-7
TGCAGTGCTAGAACAGCGGGAGGGGGTGAGCAGTACTTC
CSARTAGGGEQYF
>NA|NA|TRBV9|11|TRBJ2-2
TGTGCCAGCAGTCCCGGTTGGGAGCTGTTTTTT
CASSPGWELFF
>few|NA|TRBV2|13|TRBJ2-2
TGTGCCAGCAGTCTTTCACAGTTCGGGGAGCTGTTTTTT
CASSLSQFGELFF
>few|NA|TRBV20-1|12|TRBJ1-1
TGCAGTGCCCGAGACGTCGCCACTGAAGCTTTCTTT
CSARDVATEAFF
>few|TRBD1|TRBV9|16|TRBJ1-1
TGTGCCAGCAGCGTAGTGCGACAGGGGATGGGCACTGAAGCTTTCTTT
CASSVVRQGMGTEAFF
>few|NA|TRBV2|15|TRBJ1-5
TGTGCCAGCAGTGAATGGGGGACGGGCAATCAGCCCCAGCATTTT
CASSEWGTGNQPQHF
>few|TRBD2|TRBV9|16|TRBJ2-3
TGTGCCAGCAGCCCTCACAGCGGGGTCGGGGCAGATACGCAGTATTTT
CASSPHSGVGADTQYF
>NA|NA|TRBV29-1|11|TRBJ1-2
TGCAGCGGTGGCAGCCCTAAGGGCTACACCTTC
CSGGSPKGYTF
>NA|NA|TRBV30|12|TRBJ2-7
TGTGCCTGGAGTGTAACGGCAGTCGAGCAGTACTTC
CAWSVTAVEQYF
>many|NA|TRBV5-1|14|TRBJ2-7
TGCGCCAGCAGCCGGGCCCGGGATTCCTACGAGCAGTACTTC
CASSRARDSYEQYF
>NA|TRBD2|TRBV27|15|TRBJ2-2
TGTGCCAGCAGTGGGGGACTAGGAGGGGCCGGGGAGCTGTTTTTT
CASSGGLGGAGELFF
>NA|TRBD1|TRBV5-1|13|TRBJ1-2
TGCGCCAGCAGCTTGGAACAGGGGAATGGCTACACCTTC
CASSLEQGNGYTF
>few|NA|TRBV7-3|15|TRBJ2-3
TGTGCCAGCAGCCAGACCGGGACATCGGCAGATACGCAGTATTTT
CASSQTGTSADTQYF
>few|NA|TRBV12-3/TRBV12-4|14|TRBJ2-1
TGTGCCAGCACTCTATCGACGCGAAGGGGTGAGCAGTTCTTC
CASTLSTRRGEQFF
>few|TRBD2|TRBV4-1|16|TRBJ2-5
TGCGCCAGCAGCCAAGGACTGGCGGGAGCGGGGGAGACCCAGTACTTC
CASSQGLAGAGETQYF
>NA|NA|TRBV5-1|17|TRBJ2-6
TGCGCCAGCAGCTTGGTCTCGGTAGGCTCTGGGGCCAACGTCCTGACTTTC
CASSLVSVGSGANVLTF
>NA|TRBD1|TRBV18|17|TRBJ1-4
TGTGCCAGCTCACCACCGAAATTCAGGGGGCTCAATGAAAAACTGTTTTTT
CASSPPKFRGLNEKLFF
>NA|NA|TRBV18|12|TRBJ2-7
TGTGCCAGCTCACCATCATTCTACGAGCAGTACTTC
CASSPSFYEQYF